The 14 T cell receptor beta chains presented below share a single source sample, sequenced in a study of CD8 T cells in Susac syndrome. RNA amounts of about 0.5 to 1 ug underwent reverse transcription with random hexamers. TCRdb analysed the immunoSEQ multiplex PCR reads with MiXCR anew, one entry per CDR3 protein. The repertoire has about 140,000 distinct CDR3 sequences, approximately 95% of them found once; the top ten carry around 0.15%. Sequencing was carried out using CD4+ T cells from PBMCs. Source of these receptors: a human donor with Susac syndrome.

V is TRBV30 and J is TRBJ1-2; D is unclear. Trimming took off 7 bases at V and 8 bases at J, with 20 bases between the two ends. This CDR3 spans 13 amino acids. CDR1 GTSNPN and CDR2 SVGIG come from the germline V gene (reference sequence). The DNA of the CDR3 is TGTGCCTCAGCCAACCAGCCCTTGGGCGGCTACACCTTC. Translated, it gives CASANQPLGGYTF. The full variable domain, completed using reference TRBV30 and TRBJ1-2, is SQTIHQWPATLVQPVGSPLSLECTVEGTSNPNLYWYRQAAGRGLQLLFYSVGIGQISSEVPQNLSASRPQDRQFILSSKKLLLSDSGFYLCASANQPLGGYTFGSGTRLTVV.

This clonotype was seen once. V is TRBV5-1 and J is TRBJ1-2; the match to TRBD1 covers 9 bases. The germline CDR1 and CDR2 sequences are SGHRS and YFSETQ. Trimming removed 4 bases from V and 4 bases from J; junction bases left unmatched: 2. This CDR3 is 13 amino acids long. The CDR3 DNA sequence: TGCGCCAGCAGCCGGACAGGGGTCTATGGCTACACCTTC. Amino acids: CASSRTGVYGYTF.

The J gene is TRBJ1-1, the V gene TRBV9, with D unclear. Germline loops: CDR1 SGDLS, CDR2 YYNGEE. There are 15 residues in the CDR3. Trimming removed 0 bases from V and 0 bases from J, with 9 bases in between. The CDR3 coding sequence is TGTGCCAGCAGCGTAGAGGCAGTAATGAACACTGAAGCTTTCTTT. Its translation: CASSVEAVMNTEAFF.

The chain joins TRBV30 to TRBJ1-3; maybe TRBD1 (5 bases). Germline V CDR1 and CDR2: GTSNPN, SVGIG (reference sequence). The germline V and J ends were trimmed by 3 bases and 1 base, with 7 bases remaining between them. This CDR3 has 13 amino acids. CDR3 in amino acids: CAWSWTSGNTIYF. The CDR3 DNA is TGTGCCTGGAGCTGGACATCTGGAAACACCATATATTTT.

J is TRBJ1-2 and V is TRBV7-9, with D unresolved. This CDR3 is built from 14 residues. Germline loops: CDR1 SEHNR, CDR2 FQNEAQ (reference sequence). Trimming left V 5 bases short and J 2 bases short, with 12 bases between. The DNA of the CDR3 is TGTGCCAGCAGCACGCGACGGGAGAACTATGGCTACACCTTC. This sequence encodes CASSTRRENYGYTF.

This clonotype appeared a single time. The V call is TRBV4-2, the J call TRBJ2-3, with D hard to call. CDR1 and CDR2 from the germline V gene are LGHNA and YNFKEQ. The CDR3 length is 15 residues. V lost 0 bases to trimming and J lost 2 bases, with 9 bases between them. The CDR3 region has the DNA TGTGCCAGCAGCCAAGATTCCGCGTACACAGATACGCAGTATTTT. Protein sequence: CASSQDSAYTDTQYF.

The chain uses TRBV20-1 and TRBJ2-5; D gene uncertain. The CDR3 covers 17 residues. Trimming cost V 0 bases and J 2 bases, with 19 bases left between them. Looked up from germline, CDR1 is DFQATT and CDR2 is SNEGSKA (reference sequence). CDR3: CSARDPSAFGLQETQYF. The DNA for the CDR3 is TGCAGTGCTAGAGATCCTTCCGCGTTCGGTCTACAAGAGACCCAGTACTTC.

This chain connects TRBV4-2 to TRBJ2-7; the D gene is possibly TRBD2 (6 bases). Per the germline V gene, CDR1 is LGHNA and CDR2 is YNFKEQ. The CDR3 is 14 amino acids. Trimming left V 0 bases short and J 12 bases short, with 18 bases between. The CDR3 DNA follows: TGTGCCAGCAGCCAAGACGTGGAGACTAGGACTTTGTACTTC. Its protein product is CASSQDVETRTLYF.

The chain joins TRBV14 to TRBJ2-1; 12 positions match TRBD2. This CDR3 has 14 amino acids. Germline V CDR1 and CDR2: SGHDN, FVKESK. Germline trimming cut 5 bases from V and 6 bases from J; bases unmatched to any gene: 2. The CDR3 here is CASSLLAGGNEQFF. The CDR3 DNA reads TGTGCCAGCAGCTTACTAGCGGGGGGCAATGAGCAGTTCTTC.

This clonotype was observed once. CDR3 loop: CSVDRGLRETQYF. The CDR3 DNA sequence: TGCAGCGTTGACAGGGGGCTAAGAGAGACCCAGTACTTC. V usage is TRBV29-1 and J usage is TRBJ2-5; 8 bases are shared with TRBD1. Germline CDR1 and CDR2: SQVTM and ANQGSEA. J lost 4 bases, V lost 3 bases, and 4 bases had no gene match. This CDR3 has 13 residues.

The V call is TRBV7-2, the J call TRBJ2-2; the D gene is possibly TRBD2 (6 bases). Germline CDR1 is SGHTA and CDR2 is FQGNSA. This CDR3 comprises 16 residues. The germline V and J ends were trimmed by 0 bases and 4 bases, with 12 bases remaining between them. The CDR3 reads CASSLAGSGPTGELFF. For the CDR3, the DNA is TGTGCCAGCAGCTTAGCTGGTAGCGGACCCACCGGGGAGCTGTTTTTT.

The chain links TRBV20-1 to TRBJ2-2, with D uncertain. The CDR3 loop spans 13 amino acids. V lost 6 bases and J 5 bases, leaving 13 bases between the germline ends. CDR1 is DFQATT and CDR2 is SNEGSKA in the germline V gene (reference sequence). CDR3 loop: CSADTALTGELFF. The CDR3 DNA sequence: TGCAGTGCCGACACAGCTTTGACCGGGGAGCTGTTTTTT.

The chain employs TRBV2 and TRBJ2-5; perhaps D is TRBD1 or TRBD2 (5 bases each). Germline V gives CDR1 SNHLY, CDR2 FYNNEI. This CDR3 has 15 amino acids. Trimming took off 4 bases at V and 1 base at J, with 13 bases between the two ends. As DNA, the CDR3 is TGTGCCAGCAGTGTATCGGGACGGGTCCAAGAGACCCAGTACTTC. Translation gives CASSVSGRVQETQYF.

The gene calls are TRBV3-1 and TRBJ1-2; D ambiguous. This CDR3 region has 13 residues. Deletions cut 1 base from V and 8 bases from J, with 11 bases between. Germline CDR1 LGHDT, CDR2 YNNKEL (reference sequence). This CDR3 is CASSQGTGSGYTF. The CDR3 coding sequence is TGTGCCAGCAGCCAAGGGACGGGGTCGGGCTACACCTTC.